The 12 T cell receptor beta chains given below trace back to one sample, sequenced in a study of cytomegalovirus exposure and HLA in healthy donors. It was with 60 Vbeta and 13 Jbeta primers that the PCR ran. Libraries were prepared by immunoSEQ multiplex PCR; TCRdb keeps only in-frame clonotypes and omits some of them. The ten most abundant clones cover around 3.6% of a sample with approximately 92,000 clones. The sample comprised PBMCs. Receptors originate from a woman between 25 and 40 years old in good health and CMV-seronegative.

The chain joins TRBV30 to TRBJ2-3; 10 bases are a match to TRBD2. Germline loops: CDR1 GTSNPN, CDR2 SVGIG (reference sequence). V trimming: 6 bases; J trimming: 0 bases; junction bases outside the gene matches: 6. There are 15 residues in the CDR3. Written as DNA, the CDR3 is TGTGCCTGCTCCATACTAGCGGGGAGCACAGATACGCAGTATTTT. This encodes CACSILAGSTDTQYF.

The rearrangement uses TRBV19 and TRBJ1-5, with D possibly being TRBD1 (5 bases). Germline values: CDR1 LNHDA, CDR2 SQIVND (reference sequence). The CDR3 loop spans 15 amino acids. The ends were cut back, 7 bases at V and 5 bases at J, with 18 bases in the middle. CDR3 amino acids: CASTASGGGYQPQHF. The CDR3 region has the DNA TGTGCCAGTACAGCAAGCGGGGGTGGTTATCAGCCCCAGCATTTT.

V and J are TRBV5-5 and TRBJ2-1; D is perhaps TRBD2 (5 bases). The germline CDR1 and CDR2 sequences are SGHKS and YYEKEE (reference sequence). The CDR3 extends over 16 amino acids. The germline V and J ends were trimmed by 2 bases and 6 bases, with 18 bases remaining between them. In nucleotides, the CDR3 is TGTGCCAGCAGCTTCACGGCGGGTTGGTTCGGCAATGAGCAGTTCTTC. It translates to CASSFTAGWFGNEQFF.

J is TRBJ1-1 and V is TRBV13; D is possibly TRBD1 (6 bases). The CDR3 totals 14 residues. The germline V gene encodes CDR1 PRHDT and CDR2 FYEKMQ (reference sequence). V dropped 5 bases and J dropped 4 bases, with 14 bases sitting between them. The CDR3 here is CASSLYRAGTEAFF. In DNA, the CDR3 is TGTGCCAGCAGCCTATACAGGGCGGGCACTGAAGCTTTCTTT.

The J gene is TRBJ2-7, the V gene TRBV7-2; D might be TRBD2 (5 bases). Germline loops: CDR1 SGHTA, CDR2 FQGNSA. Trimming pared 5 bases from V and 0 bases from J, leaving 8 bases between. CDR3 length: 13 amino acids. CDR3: CASSRAGSYEQYF. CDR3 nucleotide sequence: TGTGCCAGCAGCCGGGCGGGCTCCTACGAGCAGTACTTC.

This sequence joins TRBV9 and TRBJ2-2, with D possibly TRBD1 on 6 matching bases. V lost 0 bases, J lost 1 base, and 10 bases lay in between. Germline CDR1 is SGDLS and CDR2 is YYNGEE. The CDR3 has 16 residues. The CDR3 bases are TGTGCCAGCAGCGTAGTTGTGACAGGGAACACCGGGGAGCTGTTTTTT. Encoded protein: CASSVVVTGNTGELFF. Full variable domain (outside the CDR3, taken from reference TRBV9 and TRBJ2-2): DSGVTQTPKHLITATGQRVTLRCSPRSGDLSVYWYQQSLDQGLQFLIQYYNGEERAKGNILERFSAQQFPDLHSELNLSSLELGDSALYFCASSVVVTGNTGELFFGEGSRLTVL.

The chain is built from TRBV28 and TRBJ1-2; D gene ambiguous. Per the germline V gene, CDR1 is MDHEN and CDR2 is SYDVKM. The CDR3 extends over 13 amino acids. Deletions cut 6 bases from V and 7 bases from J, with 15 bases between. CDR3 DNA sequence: TGTGCCAGCAGCTCGGGAGGGAACGGTGGCTACACCTTC. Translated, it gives CASSSGGNGGYTF.

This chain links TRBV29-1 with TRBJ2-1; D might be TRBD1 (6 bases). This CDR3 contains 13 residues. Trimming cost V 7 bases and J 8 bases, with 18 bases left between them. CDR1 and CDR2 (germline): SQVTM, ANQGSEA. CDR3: CSAEVTGNDEQFF. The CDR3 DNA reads TGCAGCGCCGAGGTTACAGGGAACGATGAGCAGTTCTTC.

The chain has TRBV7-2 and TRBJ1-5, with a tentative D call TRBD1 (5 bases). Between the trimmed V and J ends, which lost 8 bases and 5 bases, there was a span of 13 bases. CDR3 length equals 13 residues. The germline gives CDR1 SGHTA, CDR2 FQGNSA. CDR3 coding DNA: TGTGCCAGCCGCCCAGACAGTTATCAGCCCCAGCATTTT. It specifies CASRPDSYQPQHF.

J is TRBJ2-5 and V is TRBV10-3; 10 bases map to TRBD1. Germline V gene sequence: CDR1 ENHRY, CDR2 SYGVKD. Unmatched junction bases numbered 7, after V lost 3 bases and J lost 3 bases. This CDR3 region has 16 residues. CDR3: CAISEDRGQKKETQYF. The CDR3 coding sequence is TGTGCCATCAGTGAAGACAGGGGGCAAAAAAAAGAGACCCAGTACTTC.

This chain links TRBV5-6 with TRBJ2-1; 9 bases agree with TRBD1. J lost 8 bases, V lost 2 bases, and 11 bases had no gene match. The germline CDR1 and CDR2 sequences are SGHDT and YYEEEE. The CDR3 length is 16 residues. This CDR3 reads CASSFSGTGPGDEQFF. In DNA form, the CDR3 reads TGTGCCAGCAGCTTCTCCGGGACAGGGCCAGGGGATGAGCAGTTCTTC.

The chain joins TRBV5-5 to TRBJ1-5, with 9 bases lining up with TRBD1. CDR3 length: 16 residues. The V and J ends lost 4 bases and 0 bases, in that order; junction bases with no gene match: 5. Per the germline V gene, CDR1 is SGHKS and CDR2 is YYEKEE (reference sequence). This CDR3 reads CASSAQGAISNQPQHF. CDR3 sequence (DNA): TGTGCCAGCAGCGCACAGGGGGCTATTAGCAATCAGCCCCAGCATTTT.